The T cell receptor (beta chain) under discussion was sequenced for a study of control samples from healthy donors and cancer patients. The CDR3 totals 15 residues. The germline CDR1 and CDR2 sequences are LNHDA and SQIVND (reference sequence). The germline V and J ends were trimmed by 3 bases and 3 bases, with 15 bases remaining between them. TCRdb's table, derived via immunoSEQ multiplex PCR, lists solely in-frame clones and lacks some. This table holds some 190,000 clones. The source is a woman aged 30 to 39 in good health. Sequencing input: blood. The J gene is TRBJ2-7, the V gene TRBV19; tentatively, D is TRBD1 or TRBD2 (5 bases each). As DNA, the CDR3 is TGTGCCAGTAGTATCGTAGGGACCGCCAGCTACGAGCAGTACTTC. Its protein product is CASSIVGTASYEQYF.